This T cell receptor (beta chain) was documented in a study of blood T cell repertoires in COVID-19. As for the study in general: PBMCs, B-cell-depleted T cells, or T cells were the source of the cDNA or gDNA that made up the material.

In the 2 weeks before study entry, exposed participants met a COVID-19 case, which was PCR-confirmed or clinician-diagnosed. Per the germline V gene, CDR1 is SQVTM and CDR2 is ANQGSEA. This CDR3 has 14 amino acids. V gave up 4 bases and J gave up 5 bases; unmatched junction bases: 5. Per the authors' pipeline: Estimation of nucleated cell counts was performed using reference gene primer amplification. Produced via immunoSEQ multiplex PCR; TCRdb's table is partial and in-frame only. D and trimming were read from the DNA, whereas the V and J calls and clone size are those reported in that table. The repertoire holds 200,000 to 250,000 clones, around 90% seen once, with over 12% in the top ten.

This sequence was found in a man aged 25-40 years who had been exposed to COVID-19. The sequencing input was PBMCs or T cells enriched from blood (not recorded which). V usage is TRBV29-1 and J usage is TRBJ1-1; TRBD1 matches at 12 bases. CDR3 sequence: CSVAGDRGRTEAFF. As DNA, the CDR3 is TGCAGCGTTGCCGGGGACAGGGGGCGAACTGAAGCTTTCTTT.